The sequence of this TCR beta chain was determined in a study of OX40 agonist ivuxolimab in advanced cancers. Across the whole study: Past anti-PD-1, anti-PD-L1 or anti-CTLA-4 therapy was accepted, and 40% to 50% had received some.

Method: immunoSEQ multiplex PCR; TCRdb's copy keeps in-frame clones and lacks some. The profile shows 70,000 to 80,000 clones, 86% of them singletons. Study-wide results and limits: At 0.1 to 3.0 mg/kg and by week 6, CD4+ and CD8+ T cells in the blood had expanded clonally. CD4+ T cells averaged fewer expanded clones than CD8+ T cells.

Autoimmune disease history or systemic immunosuppression was exclusionary. Trimming at V came to 0 bases and at J to 4 bases, leaving 8 bases not matched to a gene. CDR3 size: 17 residues. Germline V CDR1 and CDR2: SGHTA, FQGNSA. A word on this clone: Its antigen is as yet unknown.

The genes are TRBV7-2 and TRBJ2-1; the match to TRBD2 covers 8 bases. The sequence was collected from an adult with an advanced solid tumor such as melanoma, head and neck, liver or kidney cancer. Specimen: CD4+ or CD8+ T cells sorted from blood, collected in a trial of the OX40 agonist ivuxolimab. CDR3 amino acids: CASSLAVAGRRYNEQFF. CDR3 coding DNA: TGTGCCAGCAGCTTAGCCGTAGCGGGAAGGAGGTACAATGAGCAGTTCTTC.